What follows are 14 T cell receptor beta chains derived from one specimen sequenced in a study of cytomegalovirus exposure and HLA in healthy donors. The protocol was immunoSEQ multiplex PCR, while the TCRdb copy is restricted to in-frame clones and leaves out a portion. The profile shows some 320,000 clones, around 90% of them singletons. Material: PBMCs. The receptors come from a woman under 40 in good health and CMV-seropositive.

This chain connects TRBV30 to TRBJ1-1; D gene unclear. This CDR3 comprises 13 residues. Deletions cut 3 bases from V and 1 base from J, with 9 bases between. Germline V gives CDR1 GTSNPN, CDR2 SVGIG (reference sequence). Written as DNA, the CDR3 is TGTGCCTGGAGCTTAGGCCCGAACACTGAAGCTTTCTTT. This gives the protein CAWSLGPNTEAFF.

CDR3 sequence reads: CASSTLSDRVPGYTF. As DNA, the CDR3 is TGTGCCAGTAGTACCCTATCGGACAGGGTACCTGGCTACACCTTC. The chain carries TRBV19 and TRBJ1-2; TRBD1 aligns across 8 bases. The ends lost 4 bases at V and 7 bases at J; junction bases unmatched: 11. Looked up from germline, CDR1 is LNHDA and CDR2 is SQIVND (reference sequence). CDR3 length equals 15 residues. The full variable domain, rest sourced from reference TRBV19 and TRBJ1-2, is DGGITQSPKYLFRKEGQNVTLSCEQNLNHDAMYWYRQDPGQGLRLIYYSQIVNDFQKGDIAEGYSVSREKKESFPLTVTSAQKNPTAFYLCASSTLSDRVPGYTFGSGTRLTVV.

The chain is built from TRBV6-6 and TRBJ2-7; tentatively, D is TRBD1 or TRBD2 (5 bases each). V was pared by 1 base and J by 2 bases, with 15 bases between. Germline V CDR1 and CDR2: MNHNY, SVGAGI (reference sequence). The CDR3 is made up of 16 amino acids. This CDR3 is CASSYLAPGSAYEQYF. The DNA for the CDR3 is TGTGCCAGCAGTTACTTGGCTCCAGGGAGCGCCTACGAGCAGTACTTC.

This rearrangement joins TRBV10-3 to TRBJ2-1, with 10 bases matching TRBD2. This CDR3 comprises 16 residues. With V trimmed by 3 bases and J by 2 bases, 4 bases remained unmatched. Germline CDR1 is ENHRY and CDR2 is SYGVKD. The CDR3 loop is CAISEGLAETYNEQFF. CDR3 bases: TGTGCCATCAGTGAAGGACTAGCGGAAACCTACAATGAGCAGTTCTTC.

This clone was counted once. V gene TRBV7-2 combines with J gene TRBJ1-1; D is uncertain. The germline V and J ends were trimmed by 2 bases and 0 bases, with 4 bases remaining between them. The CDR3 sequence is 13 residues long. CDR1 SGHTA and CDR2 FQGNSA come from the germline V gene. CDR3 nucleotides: TGTGCCAGCAGCTTAATTCTGAACACTGAAGCTTTCTTT. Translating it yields CASSLILNTEAFF.

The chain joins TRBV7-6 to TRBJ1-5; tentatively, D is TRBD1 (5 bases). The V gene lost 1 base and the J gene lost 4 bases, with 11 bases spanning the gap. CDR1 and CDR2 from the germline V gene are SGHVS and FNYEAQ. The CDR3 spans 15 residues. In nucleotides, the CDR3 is TGTGCCAGCAGCTTAGATCCGGGGCAAAATCAGCCCCAGCATTTT. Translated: CASSLDPGQNQPQHF. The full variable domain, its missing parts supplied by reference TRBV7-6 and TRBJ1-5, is GAGVSQSPRYKVTKRGQDVALRCDPISGHVSLYWYRQALGQGPEFLTYFNYEAQQDKSGLPNDRFSAERPEGSISTLTIQRTEQRDSAMYRCASSLDPGQNQPQHFGDGTRLSIL.

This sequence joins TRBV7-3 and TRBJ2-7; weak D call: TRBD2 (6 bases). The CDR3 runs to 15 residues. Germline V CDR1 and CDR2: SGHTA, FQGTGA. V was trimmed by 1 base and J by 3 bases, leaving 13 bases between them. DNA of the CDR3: TGTGCCAGCAGCTTAATGGCGGGATCGATCTACGAGCAGTACTTC. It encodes CASSLMAGSIYEQYF. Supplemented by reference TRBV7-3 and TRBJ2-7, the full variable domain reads GAGVSQTPSNKVTEKGKYVELRCDPISGHTALYWYRQSLGQGPEFLIYFQGTGAADDSGLPNDRFFAVRPEGSVSTLKIQRTERGDSAVYLCASSLMAGSIYEQYFGPGTRLTVT.

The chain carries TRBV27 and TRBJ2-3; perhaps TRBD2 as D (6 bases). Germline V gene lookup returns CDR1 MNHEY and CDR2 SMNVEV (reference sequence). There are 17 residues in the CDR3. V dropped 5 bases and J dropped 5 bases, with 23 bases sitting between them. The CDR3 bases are TGTGCCAGCAGTGAGTCCGGGAGAATCCGCTTGAGAGATACGCAGTATTTT. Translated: CASSESGRIRLRDTQYF.

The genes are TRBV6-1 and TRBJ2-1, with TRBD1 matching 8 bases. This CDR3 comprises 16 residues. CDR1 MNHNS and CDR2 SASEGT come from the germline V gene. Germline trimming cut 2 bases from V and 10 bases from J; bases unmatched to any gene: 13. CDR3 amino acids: CASSETDRGPRSEQFF. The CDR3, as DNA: TGTGCCAGCAGTGAAACCGACAGGGGCCCCCGTAGCGAGCAGTTCTTC.

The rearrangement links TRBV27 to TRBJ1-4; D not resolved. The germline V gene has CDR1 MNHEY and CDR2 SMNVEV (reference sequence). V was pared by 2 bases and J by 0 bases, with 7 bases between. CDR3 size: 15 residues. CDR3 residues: CASSLAVATNEKLFF. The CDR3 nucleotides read TGTGCCAGCAGTTTAGCGGTTGCAACTAATGAAAAACTGTTTTTT. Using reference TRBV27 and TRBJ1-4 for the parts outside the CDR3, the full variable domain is EAQVTQNPRYLITVTGKKLTVTCSQNMNHEYMSWYRQDPGLGLRQIYYSMNVEVTDKGDVPEGYKVSRKEKRNFPLILESPSPNQTSLYFCASSLAVATNEKLFFGSGTQLSVL.

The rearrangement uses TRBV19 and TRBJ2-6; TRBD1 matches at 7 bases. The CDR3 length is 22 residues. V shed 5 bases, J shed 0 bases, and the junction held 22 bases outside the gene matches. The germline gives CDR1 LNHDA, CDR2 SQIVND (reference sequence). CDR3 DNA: TGTGCCAGTAGTCTCTTTCTGGACAGGAACGGGGTTCCTACCTCTGGGGCCAACGTCCTGACTTTC. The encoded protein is CASSLFLDRNGVPTSGANVLTF.

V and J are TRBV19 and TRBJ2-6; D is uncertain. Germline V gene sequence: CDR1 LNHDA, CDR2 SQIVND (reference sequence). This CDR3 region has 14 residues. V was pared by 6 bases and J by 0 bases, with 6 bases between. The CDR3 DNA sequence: TGTGCCAGTAGGATCACCTCTGGGGCCAACGTCCTGACTTTC. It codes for CASRITSGANVLTF.

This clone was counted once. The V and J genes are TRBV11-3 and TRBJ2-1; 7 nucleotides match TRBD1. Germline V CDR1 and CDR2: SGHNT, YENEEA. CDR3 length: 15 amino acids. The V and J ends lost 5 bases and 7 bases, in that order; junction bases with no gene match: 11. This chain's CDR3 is CASSPGEGANNEQFF. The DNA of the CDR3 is TGTGCCAGCAGCCCTGGTGAGGGGGCTAATAATGAGCAGTTCTTC.

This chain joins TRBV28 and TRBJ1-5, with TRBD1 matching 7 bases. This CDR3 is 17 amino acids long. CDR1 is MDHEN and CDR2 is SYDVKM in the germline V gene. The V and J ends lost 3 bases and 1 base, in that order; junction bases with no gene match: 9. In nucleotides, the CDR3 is TGTGCCAGCAGTTTTTGGAGGGGGCCAGGGAGCAATCAGCCCCAGCATTTT. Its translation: CASSFWRGPGSNQPQHF.